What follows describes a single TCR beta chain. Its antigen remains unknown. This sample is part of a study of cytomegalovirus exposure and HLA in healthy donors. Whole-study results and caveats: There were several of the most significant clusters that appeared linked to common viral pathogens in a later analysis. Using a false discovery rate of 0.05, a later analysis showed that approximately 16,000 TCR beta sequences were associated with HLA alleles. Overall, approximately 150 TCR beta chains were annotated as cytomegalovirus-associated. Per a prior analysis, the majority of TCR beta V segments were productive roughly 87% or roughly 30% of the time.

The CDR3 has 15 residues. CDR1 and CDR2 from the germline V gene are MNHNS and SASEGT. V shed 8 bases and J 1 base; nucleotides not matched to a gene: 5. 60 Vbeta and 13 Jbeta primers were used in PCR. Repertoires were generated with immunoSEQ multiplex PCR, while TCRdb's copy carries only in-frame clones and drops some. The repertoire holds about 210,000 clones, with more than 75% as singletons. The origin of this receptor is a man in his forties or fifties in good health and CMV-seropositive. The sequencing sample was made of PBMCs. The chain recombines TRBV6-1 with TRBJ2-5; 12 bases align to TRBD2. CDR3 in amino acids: CASGRTSGTQETQYF. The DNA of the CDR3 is TGTGCCAGCGGGAGGACTAGCGGGACCCAAGAGACCCAGTACTTC.